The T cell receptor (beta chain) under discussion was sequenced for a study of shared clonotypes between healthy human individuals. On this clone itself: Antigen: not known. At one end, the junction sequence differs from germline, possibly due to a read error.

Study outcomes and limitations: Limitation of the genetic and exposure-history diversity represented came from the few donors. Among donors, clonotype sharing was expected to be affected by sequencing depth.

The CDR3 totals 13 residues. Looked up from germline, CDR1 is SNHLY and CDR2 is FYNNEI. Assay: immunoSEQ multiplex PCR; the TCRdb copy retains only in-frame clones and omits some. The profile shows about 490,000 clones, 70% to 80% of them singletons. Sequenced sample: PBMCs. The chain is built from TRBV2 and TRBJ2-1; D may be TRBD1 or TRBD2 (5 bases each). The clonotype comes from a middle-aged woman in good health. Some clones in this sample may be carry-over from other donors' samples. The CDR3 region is CASTPGTYNEQFF. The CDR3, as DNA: TGTGCCAGCACCCCAGGGACCTATAATGAGCAGTTCTTC.